The 2 T cell receptor beta chains below all came from one sample that was sequenced in a study of T cell repertoires in ileal Crohn's disease (dated by TCRdb to the late 2010s). This specimen's time point label, interpreted: proximal margin of the surgical specimen (macroscopically non-inflamed). Receptor amplification or capture employed the immunoSEQ multiplex PCR assay. This is the immuneACCESS table as TCRdb keeps it, with only in-frame sequences that have V and J called. A part of the clones is gone; compared with another copy, unresolved V genes explain less than half, and the rest is unexplained. This sample lists several thousand clones; 72% were detected once. The top ten clonotypes cover approximately 10% of the sample. Input material: ileal tissue. The receptors were sampled from an adult with Crohn's disease.

The V gene is TRBV2, the J gene TRBJ1-6; 7 nucleotides align to TRBD1. Germline V gene data show CDR1 as SNHLY and CDR2 as FYNNEI. Unmatched junction bases numbered 13, after V lost 7 bases and J lost 7 bases. CDR3 length: 16 residues. CDR3 region: CASKGAATGRNSPLHF. CDR3 DNA: TGTGCCAGCAAAGGGGCCGCGACAGGGAGGAATTCACCCCTCCACTTT.

This clone has a handful of counts. The rearrangement uses TRBV9 and TRBJ2-3; D possibly corresponds to TRBD1 (6 bases). CDR3 length equals 15 residues. Between the trimmed V and J ends, which lost 4 bases and 0 bases, there was a span of 12 bases. In germline, CDR1 is SGDLS, CDR2 YYNGEE. The CDR3 loop is CASSTRQASTDTQYF. CDR3 coding DNA: TGTGCCAGCAGCACTCGACAGGCTAGCACAGATACGCAGTATTTT.